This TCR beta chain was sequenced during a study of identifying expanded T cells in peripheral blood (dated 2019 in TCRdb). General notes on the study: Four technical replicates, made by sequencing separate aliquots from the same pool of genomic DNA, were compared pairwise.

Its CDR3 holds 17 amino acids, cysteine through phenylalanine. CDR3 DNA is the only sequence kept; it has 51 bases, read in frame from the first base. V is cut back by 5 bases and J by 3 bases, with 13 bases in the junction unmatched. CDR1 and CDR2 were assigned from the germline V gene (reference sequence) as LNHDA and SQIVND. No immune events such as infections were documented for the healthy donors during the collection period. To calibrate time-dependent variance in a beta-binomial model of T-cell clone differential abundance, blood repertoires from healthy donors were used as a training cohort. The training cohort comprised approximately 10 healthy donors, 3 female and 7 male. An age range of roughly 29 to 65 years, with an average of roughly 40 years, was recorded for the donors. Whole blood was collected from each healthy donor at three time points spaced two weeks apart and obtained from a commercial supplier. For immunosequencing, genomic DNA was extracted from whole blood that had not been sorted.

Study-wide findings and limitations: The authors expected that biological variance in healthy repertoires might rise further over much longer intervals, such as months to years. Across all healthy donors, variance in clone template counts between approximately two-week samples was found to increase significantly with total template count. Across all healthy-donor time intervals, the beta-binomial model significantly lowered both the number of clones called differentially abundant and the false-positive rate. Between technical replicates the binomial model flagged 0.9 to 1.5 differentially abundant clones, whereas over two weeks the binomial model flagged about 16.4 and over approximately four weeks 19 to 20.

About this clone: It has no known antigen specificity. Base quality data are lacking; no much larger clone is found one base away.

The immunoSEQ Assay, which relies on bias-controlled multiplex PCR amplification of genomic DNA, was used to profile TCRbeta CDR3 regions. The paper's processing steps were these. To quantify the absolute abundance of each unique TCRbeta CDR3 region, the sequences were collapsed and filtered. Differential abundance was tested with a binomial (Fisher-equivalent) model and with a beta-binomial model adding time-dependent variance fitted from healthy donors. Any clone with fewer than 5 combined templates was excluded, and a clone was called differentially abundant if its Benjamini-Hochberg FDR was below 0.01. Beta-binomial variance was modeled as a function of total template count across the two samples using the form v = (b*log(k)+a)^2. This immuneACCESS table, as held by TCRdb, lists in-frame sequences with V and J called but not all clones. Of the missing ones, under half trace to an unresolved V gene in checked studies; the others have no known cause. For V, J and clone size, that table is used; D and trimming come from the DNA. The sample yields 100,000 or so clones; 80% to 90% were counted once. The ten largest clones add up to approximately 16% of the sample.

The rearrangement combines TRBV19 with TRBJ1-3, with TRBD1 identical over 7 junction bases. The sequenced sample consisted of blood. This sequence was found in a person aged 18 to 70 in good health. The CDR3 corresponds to CASSSTGTLRGGNTIYF. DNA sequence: TGTGCCAGTAGTTCGACAGGGACCCTAAGGGGTGGAAACACCATATATTTT.